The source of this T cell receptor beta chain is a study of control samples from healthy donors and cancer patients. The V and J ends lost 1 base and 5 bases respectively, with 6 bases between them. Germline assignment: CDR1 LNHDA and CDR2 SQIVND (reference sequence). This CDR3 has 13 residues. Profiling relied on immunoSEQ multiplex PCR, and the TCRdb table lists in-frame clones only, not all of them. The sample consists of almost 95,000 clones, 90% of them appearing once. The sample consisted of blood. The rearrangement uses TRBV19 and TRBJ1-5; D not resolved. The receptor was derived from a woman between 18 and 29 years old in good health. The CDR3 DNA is TGTGCCAGTAGTATAGCCGGGGATCAGCCCCAGCATTTT. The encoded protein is CASSIAGDQPQHF.